These 6 T cell receptor beta chains share one sample of origin, sequenced in a study of multiple sclerosis patients with progressive multifocal leukoencephalopathy. Time point denoted: before natalizumab initiation. Data came from immunoSEQ multiplex PCR; TCRdb stores just in-frame clones and leaves some out. Among 25,000 to 35,000 clones listed, more than 75% were seen once. Sample: PBMCs. These receptors all come from a human donor with multiple sclerosis.

The V call is TRBV5-6, the J call TRBJ2-5; TRBD1 or TRBD2 may be the D gene (5 bases each). Germline CDR1 SGHDT, CDR2 YYEEEE. The ends were cut back, 1 base at V and 7 bases at J, with 17 bases in the middle. This CDR3 spans 15 amino acids. CDR3 coding DNA: TGTGCCAGCAGCTTGAGGGACGCTTGGGGTGGGACCCAGTACTTC. Translated, it gives CASSLRDAWGGTQYF.

The V gene is TRBV15, the J gene TRBJ1-1; D not resolved. This CDR3 is built from 13 residues. V gave up 2 bases and J gave up 5 bases, with 9 bases separating them. Germline-derived CDR1 and CDR2 are LNHNV and YYDKDF (reference sequence). CDR3 region: CATSRKANTEAFF. The CDR3 nucleotides are TGTGCCACCAGCAGAAAAGCGAATACTGAAGCTTTCTTT. The full variable domain, with the rest looked up from reference TRBV15 and TRBJ1-1, is DAMVIQNPRYQVTQFGKPVTLSCSQTLNHNVMYWYQQKSSQAPKLLFHYYDKDFNNEADTPDNFQSRRPNTSFCFLDIRSPGLGDTAMYLCATSRKANTEAFFGQGTRLTVV.

The rearrangement uses TRBV29-1 and TRBJ2-7, with TRBD2 as a possible D gene (7 bases). The germline V gene encodes CDR1 SQVTM and CDR2 ANQGSEA. CDR3 length equals 13 residues. Trimming left V 4 bases short and J 1 base short, with 11 bases between. CDR3 DNA sequence: TGCAGCGTTGTGGGGGGGGCTTCCTACGAGCAGTACTTC. It encodes CSVVGGASYEQYF.

The chain carries TRBV7-6 and TRBJ1-5, with D unresolved. With 2 bases removed from V and 1 base from J, the gap between germline ends came to 9 bases. This CDR3 comprises 15 residues. Germline V gene data show CDR1 as SGHVS and CDR2 as FNYEAQ. DNA for the CDR3: TGTGCCAGCAGCTTAACTACTGGGAGCAATCAGCCCCAGCATTTT. Its translation is CASSLTTGSNQPQHF.

The chain combines TRBV18 with TRBJ2-1, with TRBD2 matching over 8 bases. The germline V gene has CDR1 KGHSH and CDR2 LQKENI. J lost 8 bases, V lost 2 bases, and 11 bases had no gene match. This CDR3 is built from 16 residues. This CDR3 reads CASSPISGGAEDEQFF. The CDR3 DNA is TGTGCCAGCTCACCAATTTCCGGGGGGGCCGAGGATGAGCAGTTCTTC.

The genes are TRBV11-2 and TRBJ2-3, with D maybe TRBD2 (6 bases). This CDR3 contains 14 residues. Per the germline V gene, CDR1 is SGHAT and CDR2 is FQNNGV. With 1 base removed from V and 3 bases from J, the gap between germline ends came to 8 bases. The DNA for the CDR3 is TGTGCCAGCAGCTTAGGGAGGGGAACAGATACGCAGTATTTT. This gives the protein CASSLGRGTDTQYF.